This TCR beta chain was obtained from a study of shared clonotypes between healthy human individuals. Background on the study: Donors had three CD4 naive, three CD4 memory, two CD8 naive and one CD8 memory plate apiece.

Among the donors, all were Caucasian adults who lived in Nashville, Tennessee. Assay execution took place at the deep level. Sequencing was performed with immunoSEQ multiplex PCR; in TCRdb, only in-frame clones are kept and a portion is missing. The sample holds over 2 million clones; 95% are singletons and the top ten take 0.13%. General study findings and limits: Larger richness was generally estimated for naive than memory subsets.

Details on this clone: Its antigen is as yet unknown.

The receptor's source is a man between 18 and 29 years old in good health. The sample taken for sequencing was naive CD4+ T cells sorted from blood. Subset here: CD45RA+ positively selected.

The CDR3 DNA sequence: TGTGCCAGCAGTCTGGGACTACCCAATGAGCAGTTCTTC. It encodes CASSLGLPNEQFF. This rearrangement joins TRBV28 to TRBJ2-1, with 7 positions matching TRBD2. The CDR3 loop spans 13 amino acids. Germline V gene data show CDR1 as MDHEN and CDR2 as SYDVKM. After removal of 5 bases from V and 6 bases from J, the junction contained 4 bases not matched to a gene.